These 6 T cell receptor beta chains originate from one sample sequenced in a study of blood T cell repertoires in COVID-19. Only in-frame clones appear in the TCRdb table, and some are missing; sequencing was by immunoSEQ multiplex PCR. The repertoire holds 200,000 to 250,000 clones, approximately 81% seen once, with 15% to 20% in the top ten. Specimen: peripheral blood. Every receptor here comes from a man younger than 45 with active or convalescent COVID-19.

V gene TRBV7-6 combines with J gene TRBJ2-2; 7 nucleotides line up with TRBD2. The ends lost 5 bases at V and 2 bases at J; junction bases unmatched: 11. CDR1 is SGHVS, CDR2 FNYEAQ, per germline. The CDR3 extends over 17 amino acids. CDR3 coding DNA: TGTGCCAGCAGCCGCCGGGGAGGGCCTCCTAACACCGGGGAGCTGTTTTTT. Amino acid sequence: CASSRRGGPPNTGELFF. The full variable domain, completed using reference TRBV7-6 and TRBJ2-2, is GAGVSQSPRYKVTKRGQDVALRCDPISGHVSLYWYRQALGQGPEFLTYFNYEAQQDKSGLPNDRFSAERPEGSISTLTIQRTEQRDSAMYRCASSRRGGPPNTGELFFGEGSRLTVL.

This rearrangement joins TRBV5-4 to TRBJ1-2, with D tentatively TRBD1 (6 bases). Trimming took 2 bases from V and 4 from J, leaving 12 bases between them. This CDR3 spans 14 amino acids. Germline V gene lookup returns CDR1 SGHNT and CDR2 YYREEE (reference sequence). CDR3 protein: CASSLAGQSYGYTF. In DNA form, the CDR3 reads TGTGCCAGCAGCTTAGCTGGACAGAGCTATGGCTACACCTTC.

The rearrangement uses TRBV28 and TRBJ1-1, with 9 bases lining up with TRBD1. The CDR3 is 15 residues long. With V trimmed by 10 bases and J by 3 bases, 12 bases remained unmatched. CDR1 and CDR2 (germline): MDHEN, SYDVKM. The CDR3 bases are TGTGCCATCACAGGGGGCGGGGAGCAGGACACTGAAGCTTTCTTT. Residues: CAITGGGEQDTEAFF. Combining the CDR3 with reference TRBV28 and TRBJ1-1 gives the whole variable domain DVKVTQSSRYLVKRTGEKVFLECVQDMDHENMFWYRQDPGLGLRLIYFSYDVKMKEKGDIPEGYSVSREKKERFSLILESASTNQTSMYLCAITGGGEQDTEAFFGQGTRLTVV.

V is TRBV5-1 and J is TRBJ2-7; 8 positions match TRBD1. The CDR3 spans 15 residues. Germline CDR1 SGHRS, CDR2 YFSETQ. Trimming removed 3 bases from V and 3 bases from J; junction bases left unmatched: 8. The CDR3 DNA sequence: TGCGCCAGCAGCTCCGGACAGGGCTCCCTCTACGAGCAGTACTTC. Translated, it gives CASSSGQGSLYEQYF.

This rearrangement joins TRBV7-2 to TRBJ1-2, with D possibly TRBD1 on 5 matching bases. Germline CDR1 and CDR2: SGHTA and FQGNSA. The V and J ends lost 1 base and 6 bases respectively, with 9 bases between them. The CDR3 extends over 13 amino acids. The CDR3 coding sequence is TGTGCCAGCAGCTTAGTAGGGGTAGATGGCTACACCTTC. Protein product: CASSLVGVDGYTF.

The chain carries TRBV2 and TRBJ1-2; D is ambiguous. CDR1 is SNHLY, CDR2 FYNNEI, per germline. The CDR3 consists of 15 residues. Deletions cut 2 bases from V and 6 bases from J, with 16 bases between. Written as DNA, the CDR3 is TGTGCCAGCAGTGAAAGACAAATCAAGAGGGATGGCTACACCTTC. Encoded protein: CASSERQIKRDGYTF.